These 9 T cell receptor beta chains were sequenced from one sample in a study of OX40 agonist ivuxolimab in advanced cancers. Only in-frame clones appear in the TCRdb table, and some are missing; sequencing was by immunoSEQ multiplex PCR. Among approximately 89,000 clones listed, roughly 84% were seen once. The specimen was CD4+ or CD8+ T cells sorted from blood, collected in a trial of the OX40 agonist ivuxolimab. These receptors came from an adult with an advanced solid tumor such as melanoma, head and neck, liver or kidney cancer.

The chain combines TRBV7-8 with TRBJ2-5, with D perhaps matching TRBD1 (5 bases). There are 15 residues in the CDR3. CDR1 and CDR2 from the germline V gene are SGHVS and FQNEAQ. The V and J ends lost 1 base and 3 bases respectively, with 12 bases between them. CDR3 DNA: TGTGCCAGCAGCTTAGAAGGCAGGGCCGAAGAGACCCAGTACTTC. This sequence encodes CASSLEGRAEETQYF. Drawing the rest from reference TRBV7-8 and TRBJ2-5, the complete variable domain is GAGVSQSPRYKVAKRGQDVALRCDPISGHVSLFWYQQALGQGPEFLTYFQNEAQLDKSGLPSDRFFAERPEGSVSTLKIQRTQQEDSAVYLCASSLEGRAEETQYFGPGTRLLVL.

J is TRBJ2-3 and V is TRBV19, with 7 bases matching TRBD1. This CDR3 comprises 16 residues. Germline loops: CDR1 LNHDA, CDR2 SQIVND (reference sequence). J lost 1 base, V lost 7 bases, and 11 bases had no gene match. CDR3 bases: TGTGCCAGTAATCTAGGGGGCTTTAAACGCACAGATACGCAGTATTTT. Protein product: CASNLGGFKRTDTQYF.

The chain employs TRBV7-6 and TRBJ2-3; TRBD2 agrees at 12 bases. This CDR3 spans 16 amino acids. Germline CDR1 reads SGHVS; CDR2 reads FNYEAQ. After removal of 1 base from V and 2 bases from J, the junction contained 1 base not matched to a gene. CDR3 loop: CASSLGTSGNTDTQYF. CDR3 DNA sequence: TGTGCCAGCAGCTTAGGGACTAGCGGGAACACAGATACGCAGTATTTT.

The CDR3 sequence: CASSYSWTSRDTQYF. The CDR3 DNA reads as TGTGCCAGCAGTTATAGTTGGACTAGCCGAGATACGCAGTATTTT. This chain joins TRBV6-5 and TRBJ2-3; 8 bases agree with TRBD2. After removal of 3 bases from V and 5 bases from J, the junction contained 7 bases not matched to a gene. CDR1 is MNHEY, CDR2 SVGAGI, per germline. CDR3 length: 15 amino acids.

The V gene is TRBV20-1, the J gene TRBJ1-2, with unresolved D. The germline V and J ends were trimmed by 3 bases and 1 base, with 3 bases remaining between them. Germline CDR1 and CDR2: DFQATT and SNEGSKA (reference sequence). The length of the CDR3 is 11 residues. CDR3 coding DNA: TGCAGTGCTAGTGATAACTATGGCTACACCTTC. Translated: CSASDNYGYTF.

This clone was counted only a few times. This chain links TRBV5-4 with TRBJ1-4; possibly TRBD1 for D (5 bases). Trimming shortened V by 1 base and J by 13 bases, and 11 bases separated the two germline ends. Germline CDR1 reads SGHNT; CDR2 reads YYREEE (reference sequence). The CDR3 totals 12 residues. This chain's CDR3 is CASSLPAGPLFF. The CDR3 DNA follows: TGTGCCAGCAGCTTGCCGGCAGGGCCACTGTTTTTT.

In this sample, this clone turned up once. The chain uses TRBV4-1 and TRBJ2-6; D is possibly TRBD1 or TRBD2 (6 bases each). There are 19 residues in the CDR3. Per the germline V gene, CDR1 is MGHRA and CDR2 is YSYEKL. The ends were cut back, 2 bases at V and 0 bases at J, with 17 bases in the middle. The chain's CDR3 is CASSQWAEGVISGANVLTF. The CDR3 DNA follows: TGCGCCAGCAGCCAATGGGCGGAGGGGGTCATCTCTGGGGCCAACGTCCTGACTTTC.

The chain is built from TRBV6-1 and TRBJ1-2; TRBD1 matches at 10 bases. V lost 8 bases, J lost 2 bases, and 5 bases stayed unmatched. Per the germline V gene, CDR1 is MNHNS and CDR2 is SASEGT. The CDR3 extends over 14 amino acids. DNA of the CDR3: TGTGCCAGCCGAAGGGACAGGGGAAACTATGGCTACACCTTC. Its translation is CASRRDRGNYGYTF.

Notes on this clone: The sample contains more than one DNA sequence encoding this CDR3. The rearrangement links TRBV10-3 to TRBJ1-3; D uncertain. V lost 0 bases and J lost 1, with 13 bases in between. CDR3 length equals 17 residues. The V gene's germline CDR1 is ENHRY and CDR2 SYGVKD. This CDR3 is CAISESRGRGSGNTIYF. The CDR3 DNA sequence: TGTGCCATCAGTGAGTCGCGTGGGCGTGGGTCTGGAAACACCATATATTTT.